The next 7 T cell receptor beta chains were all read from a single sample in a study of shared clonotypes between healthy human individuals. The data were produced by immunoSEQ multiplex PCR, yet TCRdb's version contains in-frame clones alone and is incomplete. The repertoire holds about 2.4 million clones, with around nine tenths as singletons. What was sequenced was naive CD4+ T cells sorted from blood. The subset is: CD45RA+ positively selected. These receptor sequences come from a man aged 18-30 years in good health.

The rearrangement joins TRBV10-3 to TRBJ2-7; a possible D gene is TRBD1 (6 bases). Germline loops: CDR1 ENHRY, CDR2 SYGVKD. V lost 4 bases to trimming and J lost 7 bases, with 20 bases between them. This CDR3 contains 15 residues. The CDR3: CAISVLRDTEWEQYF. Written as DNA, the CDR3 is TGTGCCATCAGTGTCCTTCGGGACACCGAATGGGAGCAGTACTTC.

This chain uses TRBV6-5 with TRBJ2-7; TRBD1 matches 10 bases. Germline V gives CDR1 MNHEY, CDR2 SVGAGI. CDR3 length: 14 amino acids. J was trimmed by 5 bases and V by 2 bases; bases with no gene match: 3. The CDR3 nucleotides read TGTGCCAGCAGTTACCCCGGGACAGGGGACGAGCAGTACTTC. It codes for CASSYPGTGDEQYF.

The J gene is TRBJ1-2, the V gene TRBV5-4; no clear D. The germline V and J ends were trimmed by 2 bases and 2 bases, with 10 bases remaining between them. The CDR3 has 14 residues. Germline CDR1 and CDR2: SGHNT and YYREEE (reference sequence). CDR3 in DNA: TGTGCCAGCAGCTTAGGAGTCGAAAACTATGGCTACACCTTC. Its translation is CASSLGVENYGYTF.

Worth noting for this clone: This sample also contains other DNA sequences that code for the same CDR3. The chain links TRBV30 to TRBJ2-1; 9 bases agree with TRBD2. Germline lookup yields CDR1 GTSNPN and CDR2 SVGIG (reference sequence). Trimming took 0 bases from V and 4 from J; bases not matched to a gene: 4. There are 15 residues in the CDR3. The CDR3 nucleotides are TGTGCCTGGAGTGTAAGGGCGGGAGGGTACAATGAGCAGTTCTTC. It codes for CAWSVRAGGYNEQFF.

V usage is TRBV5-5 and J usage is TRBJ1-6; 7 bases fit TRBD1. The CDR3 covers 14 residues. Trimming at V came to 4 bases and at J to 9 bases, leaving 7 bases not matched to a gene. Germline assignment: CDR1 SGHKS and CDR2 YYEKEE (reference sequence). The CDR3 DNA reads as TGTGCCAGCAGCCGGACAGGAGGTGGTTCACCCCTCCACTTT. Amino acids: CASSRTGGGSPLHF. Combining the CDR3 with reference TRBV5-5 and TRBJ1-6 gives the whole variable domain DAGVTQSPTHLIKTRGQQVTLRCSPISGHKSVSWYQQVLGQGPQFIFQYYEKEERGRGNFPDRFSARQFPNYSSELNVNALLLGDSALYLCASSRTGGGSPLHFGNGTRLTVT.

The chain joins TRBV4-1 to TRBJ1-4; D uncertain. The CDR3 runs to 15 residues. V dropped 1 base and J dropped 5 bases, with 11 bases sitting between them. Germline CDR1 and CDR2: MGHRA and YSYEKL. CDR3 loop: CASSQAEDRNEKLFF. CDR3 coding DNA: TGCGCCAGCAGCCAAGCGGAGGACCGAAATGAAAAACTGTTTTTT.

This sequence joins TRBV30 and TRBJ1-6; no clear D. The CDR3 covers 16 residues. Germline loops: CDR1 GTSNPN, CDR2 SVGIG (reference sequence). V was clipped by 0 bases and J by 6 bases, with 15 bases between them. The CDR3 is CAWSVPTRFFNSPLHF. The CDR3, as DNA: TGTGCCTGGAGTGTCCCCACCCGATTTTTTAATTCACCCCTCCACTTT.